This T cell receptor (beta chain) is drawn from a study of beta chain features in type 1 diabetes. Findings of the study overall: Naive, central memory and regulatory TCRB repertoires appeared more similar among patients than healthy donors. Cells with high TCR expression could be over-represented by cDNA sequencing. Although PCR might favor shorter templates, it would do so equally in patients and controls.

cDNA synthesis used the whole RNA isolate, giving expressed TCRB sequences. The repertoire was sequenced with immunoSEQ multiplex PCR; TCRdb's copy has only in-frame clones and lacks some. The repertoire holds about 230,000 clones, with 9.6% as singletons. Note on this clone: What it binds is not known.

Per germline, CDR1 LNHDA and CDR2 SQIVND (reference sequence). This CDR3 is built from 14 residues. Trimming at V came to 3 bases and at J to 7 bases, leaving 1 base not matched to a gene. The chain links TRBV19 to TRBJ1-6; 9 bases line up with TRBD1. Input material: naive CD4+ T cells from blood. This sequence was found in a woman between 18 and 30 years old in good health. CDR3 sequence reads: CASSIGTGNSPLHF. In nucleotides, the CDR3 is TGTGCCAGTAGTATTGGGACAGGGAATTCACCCCTCCACTTT.